This T cell receptor (beta chain) was recovered during a study of T cells after yellow fever vaccination. Study-wide points: The CD4 and CD8 compartments had a small share of their clonotypes in common. Clones that expanded after primary vaccination mostly reappeared after the booster (roughly 96% CD4, 88% CD8).

TCRdb independently ran MiXCR on the 5' RACE reads; one entry per CDR3 protein. Of 50,000 to 65,000 distinct CDR3 sequences in the sample, about 6.6% were seen once. The sequencing here drew on CD8+ T cells not binding an NS4B(214-222) dextramer, sorted from PBMCs, taken roughly 45 days after the first yellow fever vaccination. The source is a man aged 18 to 30 who received the YFV17D yellow fever vaccine.

The CDR3 loop reads CASSQAGSVQPQHF. The CDR3 DNA follows: TGCGCCAGCAGCCAAGCCGGTTCGGTTCAGCCCCAGCATTTT. The J gene is TRBJ1-5, the V gene TRBV4-3; D call uncertain. The V gene's germline CDR1 is LGHNA and CDR2 YSLEER. The CDR3 has 14 amino acids. Trimming cost V 1 base and J 6 bases, with 10 bases left between them.